This T cell receptor (beta chain) was observed in a study of PD-1 blockade in mismatch repair-deficient tumors (dated by TCRdb to about 2017). General notes on the study: Between September 2013 and September 2016, the trial enrolled 75 to 95 consecutive patients with roughly twelve types of mismatch repair-deficient cancer, all of whom had received prior treatment and were progressing. Deep sequencing of TCR CDR3 regions was used to track tumor-associated T cell clones in peripheral blood of patients responding to PD-1 blockade.

CDR1 and CDR2 are read off the germline V gene as SGHRS and YFSETQ. V is pruned by 4 bases and J by 1 base, leaving 6 bases of the junction without a gene match. Counted from cysteine to phenylalanine, this CDR3 has 15 amino acids. The read is trimmed to its CDR3 DNA, 45 bases read in frame from base 1. Libraries were made using the immunoSEQ multiplex PCR assay. TCRdb provides this immuneACCESS table in a form limited to in-frame rearrangements. Some clones are lacking; in checked studies, under half of them reflect an unresolved V gene, and why the rest are absent is not known. This sample has about 19,000 clones in its table, and over 75% of those were observed once. The ten most abundant clones make up about 1.4% of the sample. Study-level results and caveats: Tumor-resident clones, often undetectable in blood before treatment, expanded rapidly after pembrolizumab and then contracted, generally before radiologic responses.

With respect to this clone: The antigen it recognizes is unknown. No much larger clone exists at a distance of one base, and base qualities are not known.

Mismatch repair deficiency in every enrolled patient was established by polymerase chain reaction or immunohistochemistry. TCR sequencing was performed for a few patients who responded to pembrolizumab therapy. Pembrolizumab PD-1 blockade was prospectively tested in advanced mismatch repair-deficient cancers, regardless of tissue of origin, in the phase II trial. Serial peripheral blood T cell samples were collected before and at multiple times after starting PD-1 blockade. Blood sampling time points were reported as weeks after the first dose of pembrolizumab. Recombination connected TRBV5-1 to TRBJ2-3; 7 junctional bases match TRBD1. The receptor's source is an adult with mismatch repair-deficient cancer. The sample here was PBMCs, taken 52 weeks after starting pembrolizumab. Here the CDR3 is given as CASSHRGAGTDTQYF. The DNA sequence is TGCGCCAGCAGCCACAGGGGCGCCGGCACAGATACGCAGTATTTT.